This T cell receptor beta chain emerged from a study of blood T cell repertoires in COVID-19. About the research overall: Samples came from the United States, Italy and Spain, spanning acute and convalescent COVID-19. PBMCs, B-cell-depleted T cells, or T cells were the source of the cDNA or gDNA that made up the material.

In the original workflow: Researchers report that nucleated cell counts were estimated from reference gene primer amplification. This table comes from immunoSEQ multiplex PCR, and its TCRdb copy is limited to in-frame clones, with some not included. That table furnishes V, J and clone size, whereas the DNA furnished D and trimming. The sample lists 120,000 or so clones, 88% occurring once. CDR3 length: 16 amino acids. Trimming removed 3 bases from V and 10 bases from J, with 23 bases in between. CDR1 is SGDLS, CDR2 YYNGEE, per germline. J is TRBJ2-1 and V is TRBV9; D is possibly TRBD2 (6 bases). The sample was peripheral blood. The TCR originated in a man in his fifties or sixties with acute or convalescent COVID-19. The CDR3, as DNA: TGTGCCAGCAGCGCCCGACTAGAATTGGGGAATAGGGAGCAGTTCTTC. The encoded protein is CASSARLELGNREQFF.